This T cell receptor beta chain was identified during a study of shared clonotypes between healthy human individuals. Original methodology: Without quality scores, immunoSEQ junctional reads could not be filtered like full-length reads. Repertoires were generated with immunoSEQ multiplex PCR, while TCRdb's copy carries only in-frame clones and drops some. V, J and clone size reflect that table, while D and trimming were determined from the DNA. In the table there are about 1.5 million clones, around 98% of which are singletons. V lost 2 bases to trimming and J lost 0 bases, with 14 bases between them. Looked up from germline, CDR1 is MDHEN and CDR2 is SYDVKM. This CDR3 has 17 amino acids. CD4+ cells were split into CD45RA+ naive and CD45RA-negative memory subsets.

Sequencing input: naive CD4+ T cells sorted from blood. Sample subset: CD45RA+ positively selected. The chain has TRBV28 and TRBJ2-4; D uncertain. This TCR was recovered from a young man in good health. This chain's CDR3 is CASSLLGGSEAKNIQYF. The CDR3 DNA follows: TGTGCCAGCAGTTTACTAGGCGGAAGCGAAGCCAAAAACATTCAGTACTTC. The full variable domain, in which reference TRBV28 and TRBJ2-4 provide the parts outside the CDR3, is DVKVTQSSRYLVKRTGEKVFLECVQDMDHENMFWYRQDPGLGLRLIYFSYDVKMKEKGDIPEGYSVSREKKERFSLILESASTNQTSMYLCASSLLGGSEAKNIQYFGAGTRLSVL.